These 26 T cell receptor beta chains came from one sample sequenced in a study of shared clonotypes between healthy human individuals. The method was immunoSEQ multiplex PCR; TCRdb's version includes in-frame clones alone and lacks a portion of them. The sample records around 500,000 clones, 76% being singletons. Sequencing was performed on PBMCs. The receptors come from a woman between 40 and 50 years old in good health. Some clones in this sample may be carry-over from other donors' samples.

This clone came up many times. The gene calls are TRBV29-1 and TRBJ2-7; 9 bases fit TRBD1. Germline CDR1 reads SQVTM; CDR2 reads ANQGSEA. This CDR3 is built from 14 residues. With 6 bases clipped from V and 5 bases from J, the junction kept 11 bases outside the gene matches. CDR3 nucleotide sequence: TGCAGCGTCCAAATACCGGGACAGGGTCACGAGCAGTACTTC. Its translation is CSVQIPGQGHEQYF.

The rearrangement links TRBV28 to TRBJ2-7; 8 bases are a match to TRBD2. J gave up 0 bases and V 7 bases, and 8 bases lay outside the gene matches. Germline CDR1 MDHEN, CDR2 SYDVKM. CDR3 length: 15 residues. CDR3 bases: TGTGCCAGCACCCGGGGGGGGGTCCCCTCCTACGAGCAGTACTTC. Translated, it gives CASTRGGVPSYEQYF.

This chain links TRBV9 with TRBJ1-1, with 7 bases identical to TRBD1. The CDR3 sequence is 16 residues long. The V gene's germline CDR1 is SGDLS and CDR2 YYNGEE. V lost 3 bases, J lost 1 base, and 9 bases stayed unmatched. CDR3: CASSGRQGVWNTEAFF. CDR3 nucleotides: TGTGCCAGCAGCGGACGACAGGGTGTTTGGAACACTGAAGCTTTCTTT.

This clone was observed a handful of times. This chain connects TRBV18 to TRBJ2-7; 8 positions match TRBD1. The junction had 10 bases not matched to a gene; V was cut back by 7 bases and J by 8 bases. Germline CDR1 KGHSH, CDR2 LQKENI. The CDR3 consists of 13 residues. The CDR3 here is CASLETGAGKQYF. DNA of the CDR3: TGTGCCAGCTTAGAGACAGGGGCTGGGAAGCAGTACTTC.

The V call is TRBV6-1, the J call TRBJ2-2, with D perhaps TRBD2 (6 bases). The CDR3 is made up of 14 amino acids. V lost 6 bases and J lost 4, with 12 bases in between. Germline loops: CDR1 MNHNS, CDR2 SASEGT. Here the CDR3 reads CASRRDSSTGELFF. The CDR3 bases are TGTGCCAGCAGACGGGACTCAAGCACCGGGGAGCTGTTTTTT.

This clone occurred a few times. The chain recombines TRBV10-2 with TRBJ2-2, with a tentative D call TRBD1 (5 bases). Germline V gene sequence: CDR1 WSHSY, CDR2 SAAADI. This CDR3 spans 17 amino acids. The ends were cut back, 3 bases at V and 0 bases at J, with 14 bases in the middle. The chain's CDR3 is CASSELRAPSNTGELFF. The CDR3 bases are TGCGCCAGCAGTGAACTCAGGGCCCCCTCGAACACCGGGGAGCTGTTTTTT.

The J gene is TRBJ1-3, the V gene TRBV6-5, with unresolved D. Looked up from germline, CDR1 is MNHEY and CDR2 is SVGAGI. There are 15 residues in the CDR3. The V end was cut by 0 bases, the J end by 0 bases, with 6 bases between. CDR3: CASSYSQSSGNTIYF. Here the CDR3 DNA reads TGTGCCAGCAGTTACTCCCAGTCCTCTGGAAACACCATATATTTT.

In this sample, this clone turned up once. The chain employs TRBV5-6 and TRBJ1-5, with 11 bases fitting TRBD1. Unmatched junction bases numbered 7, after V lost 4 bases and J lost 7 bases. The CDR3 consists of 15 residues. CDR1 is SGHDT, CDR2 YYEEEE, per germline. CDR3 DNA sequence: TGTGCCAGCAGCGGGGACAGGGGGATAGGACAGCCCCAGCATTTT. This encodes CASSGDRGIGQPQHF.

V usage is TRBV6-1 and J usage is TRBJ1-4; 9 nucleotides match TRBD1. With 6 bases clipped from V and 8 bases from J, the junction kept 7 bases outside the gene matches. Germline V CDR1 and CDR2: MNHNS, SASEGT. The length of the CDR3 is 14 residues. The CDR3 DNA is TGTGCCAGCAGCCTACAGGGGGCTGGCGAAAAACTGTTTTTT. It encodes CASSLQGAGEKLFF.

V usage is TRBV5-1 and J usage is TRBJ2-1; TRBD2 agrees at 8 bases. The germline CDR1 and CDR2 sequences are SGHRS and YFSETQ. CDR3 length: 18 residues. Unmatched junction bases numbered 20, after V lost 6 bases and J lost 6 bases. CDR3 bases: TGCGCCAGCACAACTAGCGGAATGGTTCCAATTACCCCCAATGAGCAGTTCTTC. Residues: CASTTSGMVPITPNEQFF.

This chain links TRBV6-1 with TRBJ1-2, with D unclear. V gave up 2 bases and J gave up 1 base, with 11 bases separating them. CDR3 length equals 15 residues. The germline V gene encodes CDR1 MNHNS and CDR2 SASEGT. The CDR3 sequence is CASSELWQINYGYTF. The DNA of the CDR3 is TGTGCCAGCAGTGAATTGTGGCAGATTAACTATGGCTACACCTTC.

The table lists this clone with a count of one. For the CDR3, the DNA is TGTGCCAGCAGCTCTATCGGCGGCCGGGGGGAGCAGTTCTTC. Protein product: CASSSIGGRGEQFF. The chain has TRBV11-2 and TRBJ2-1, with D possibly matching TRBD2 (6 bases). V dropped 4 bases and J dropped 10 bases, with 17 bases sitting between them. Germline V gene lookup returns CDR1 SGHAT and CDR2 FQNNGV. CDR3 length: 14 residues.

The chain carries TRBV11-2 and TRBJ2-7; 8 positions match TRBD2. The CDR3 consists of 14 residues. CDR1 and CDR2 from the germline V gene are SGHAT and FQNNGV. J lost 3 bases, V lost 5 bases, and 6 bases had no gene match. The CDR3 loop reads CASSRLAPYYEQYF. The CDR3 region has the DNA TGTGCCAGCAGCCGACTAGCGCCCTACTACGAGCAGTACTTC.

The CDR3 sequence is CASSEYSYSSGANVLTF. The CDR3 bases are TGTGCCAGCAGTGAATATTCGTACAGTTCTGGGGCCAACGTCCTGACTTTC. The V gene is TRBV25-1, the J gene TRBJ2-6; D is undetermined. Germline CDR1 and CDR2: MGHDK and SYGVNS. The CDR3 covers 17 residues. V lost 0 bases and J 1 base, leaving 10 bases between the germline ends.

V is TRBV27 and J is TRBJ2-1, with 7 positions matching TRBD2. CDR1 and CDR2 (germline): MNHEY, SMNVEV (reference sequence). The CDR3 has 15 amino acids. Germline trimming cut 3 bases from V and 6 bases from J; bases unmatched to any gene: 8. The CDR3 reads CASSFGEGLPNEQFF. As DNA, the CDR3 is TGTGCCAGCAGTTTTGGGGAGGGCCTTCCCAATGAGCAGTTCTTC.

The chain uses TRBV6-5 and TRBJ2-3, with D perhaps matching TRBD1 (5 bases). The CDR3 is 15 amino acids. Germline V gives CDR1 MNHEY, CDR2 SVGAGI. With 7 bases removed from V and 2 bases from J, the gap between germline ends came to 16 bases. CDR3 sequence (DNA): TGTGCCAGCAACTCCCCCGAGACAGACACAGATACGCAGTATTTT. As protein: CASNSPETDTDTQYF.

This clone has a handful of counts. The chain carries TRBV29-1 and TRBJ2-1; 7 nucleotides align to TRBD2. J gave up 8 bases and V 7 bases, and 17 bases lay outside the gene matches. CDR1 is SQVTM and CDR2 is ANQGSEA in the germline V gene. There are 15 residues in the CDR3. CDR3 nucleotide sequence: TGCAGCGGTGACGATAGCGGGTTCCCCCGGGATGAGCAGTTCTTC. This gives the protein CSGDDSGFPRDEQFF.

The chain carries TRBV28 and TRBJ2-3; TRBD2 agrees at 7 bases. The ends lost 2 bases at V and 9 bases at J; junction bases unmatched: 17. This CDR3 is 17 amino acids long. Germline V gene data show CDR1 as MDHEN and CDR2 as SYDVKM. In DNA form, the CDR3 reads TGTGCCAGCAGTTTAACTAGGAGCGGGAACCAGTTTGCCACGCAGTATTTT. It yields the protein CASSLTRSGNQFATQYF. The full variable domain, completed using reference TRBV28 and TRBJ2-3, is DVKVTQSSRYLVKRTGEKVFLECVQDMDHENMFWYRQDPGLGLRLIYFSYDVKMKEKGDIPEGYSVSREKKERFSLILESASTNQTSMYLCASSLTRSGNQFATQYFGPGTRLTVL.

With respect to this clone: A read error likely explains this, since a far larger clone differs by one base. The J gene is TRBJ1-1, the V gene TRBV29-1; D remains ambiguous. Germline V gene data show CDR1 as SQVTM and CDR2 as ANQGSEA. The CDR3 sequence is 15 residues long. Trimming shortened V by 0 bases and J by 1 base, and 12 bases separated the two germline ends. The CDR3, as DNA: TGCAGCGTTGAAGATCGTGGGCTGGGGAACACTGAAGCTTTCTTT. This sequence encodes CSVEDRGLGNTEAFF.

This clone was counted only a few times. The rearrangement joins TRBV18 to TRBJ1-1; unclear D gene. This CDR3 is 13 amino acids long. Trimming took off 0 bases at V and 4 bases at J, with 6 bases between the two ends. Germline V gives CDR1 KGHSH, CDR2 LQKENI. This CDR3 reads CASSPPMRTEAFF. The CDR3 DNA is TGTGCCAGCTCACCACCCATGCGCACTGAAGCTTTCTTT. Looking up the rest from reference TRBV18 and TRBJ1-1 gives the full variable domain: NAGVMQNPRHLVRRRGQEARLRCSPMKGHSHVYWYRQLPEEGLKFMVYLQKENIIDESGMPKERFSAEFPKEGPSILRIQQVVRGDSAAYFCASSPPMRTEAFFGQGTRLTVV.

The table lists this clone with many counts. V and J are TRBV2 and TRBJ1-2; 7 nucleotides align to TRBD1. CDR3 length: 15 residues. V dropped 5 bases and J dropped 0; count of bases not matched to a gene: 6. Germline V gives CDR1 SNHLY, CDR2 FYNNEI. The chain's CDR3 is CASSRSGQPNYGYTF. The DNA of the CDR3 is TGTGCCAGCAGTCGATCGGGACAGCCTAACTATGGCTACACCTTC.

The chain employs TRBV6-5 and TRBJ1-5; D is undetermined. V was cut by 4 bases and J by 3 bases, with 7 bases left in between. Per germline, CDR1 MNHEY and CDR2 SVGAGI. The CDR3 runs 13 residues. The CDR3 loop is CASSSRVNQPQHF. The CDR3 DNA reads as TGTGCCAGCAGTTCCCGGGTCAATCAGCCCCAGCATTTT.

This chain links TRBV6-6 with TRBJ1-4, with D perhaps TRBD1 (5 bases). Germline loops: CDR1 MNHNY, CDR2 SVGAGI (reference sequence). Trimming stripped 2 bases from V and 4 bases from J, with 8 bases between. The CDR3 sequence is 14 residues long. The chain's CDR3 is CASSYGRDNEKLFF. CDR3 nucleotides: TGTGCCAGCAGTTACGGCAGGGATAATGAAAAACTGTTTTTT.

The CDR3 loop reads CASTKQGTVGYTF. CDR3 DNA sequence: TGTGCCAGTACTAAACAGGGGACGGTTGGCTACACCTTC. J is TRBJ1-2 and V is TRBV19; 7 bases are a match to TRBD1. The CDR3 is made up of 13 amino acids. V was pared by 7 bases and J by 7 bases, with 9 bases of the junction left unmatched. The germline CDR1 and CDR2 sequences are LNHDA and SQIVND (reference sequence). The full variable domain, rest sourced from reference TRBV19 and TRBJ1-2, is DGGITQSPKYLFRKEGQNVTLSCEQNLNHDAMYWYRQDPGQGLRLIYYSQIVNDFQKGDIAEGYSVSREKKESFPLTVTSAQKNPTAFYLCASTKQGTVGYTFGSGTRLTVV.

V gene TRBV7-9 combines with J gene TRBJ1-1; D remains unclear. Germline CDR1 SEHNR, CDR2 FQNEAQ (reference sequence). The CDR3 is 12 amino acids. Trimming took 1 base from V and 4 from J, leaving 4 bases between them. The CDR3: CASSLVSTEAFF. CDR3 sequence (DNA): TGTGCCAGCAGCTTAGTTTCCACTGAAGCTTTCTTT.

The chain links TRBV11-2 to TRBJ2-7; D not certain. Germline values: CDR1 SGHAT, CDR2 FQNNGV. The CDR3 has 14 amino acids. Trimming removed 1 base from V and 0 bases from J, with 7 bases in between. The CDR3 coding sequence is TGTGCCAGCAGCTTAGCTCTCCTCTCCTACGAGCAGTACTTC. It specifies CASSLALLSYEQYF.